What follows describes a single T cell receptor (beta chain). What it recognizes is unknown. The CDR3 is made up of 12 amino acids. The DNA is unrecorded. Germline-derived CDR1 and CDR2 are MDHEN and SYDVKM. The sample belongs to a study of synovial regulatory T cells in juvenile arthritis. Overall study context: One patient received methotrexate plus infliximab; one lacked treatment information. Findings and limits, study-wide: iaTreg cells shared more CDR3 sequences with synovial Tregs than other blood Tregs did. TCR diversity was lower in inflammation-associated blood Treg cells than in other blood Treg cells. iaTreg TCR repertoires were largely private across patients and partially overlapped synovial Teff and blood CPL.

TCRdb's copy holds only in-frame clones and misses some; the assay was immunoSEQ multiplex PCR. There are approximately 10,000 clones in the sample, with 1.5% to 2% held by the top ten. The receptor was derived from a donor aged 2-35 years with juvenile idiopathic arthritis. The rearrangement uses TRBV28 and TRBJ1-2; TCRdb's D call of TRBD1 is untestable without DNA. Source material: Treg cells from blood. Stated subset: HLA-DR+ inflammation-associated blood Treg cells. CDR3 region: CASNSNNYGYTF.